Shown below are 8 T cell receptor beta chains from a single sample sequenced in a study of blood T cells in healthy people across ages. With a J-beta primer mix and a sample-barcoded 5' primer, a second PCR ran 7 to 11 cycles. TCRdb ran MiXCR on the 5' RACE reads and lists one entry per CDR3 protein. The sample includes more than 450,000 distinct CDR3 sequences, 25% to 35% of them seen just once. This sample also appeared in a second study, on T cells of mothers and their children.

Material for sequencing was blood. Receptors originate from a boy between 2 and 15 years old in good health.

The chain combines TRBV5-8 with TRBJ1-2; the D gene is possibly TRBD1 (5 bases). The CDR3 is 16 residues long. Germline loops: CDR1 SGHTS, CDR2 YDEGEE. The germline V and J ends were trimmed by 2 bases and 3 bases, with 17 bases remaining between them. CDR3 bases: TGTGCCAGCAGCTTAACTTTTGGGGCCAGCGACTATGGCTACACCTTC. Amino acid sequence: CASSLTFGASDYGYTF.

V is TRBV6-1 and J is TRBJ2-3; 9 nucleotides line up with TRBD2. The V segment lost 0 bases and the J segment 6 bases; nucleotides outside the gene matches: 7. CDR3 length: 16 residues. The germline CDR1 and CDR2 sequences are MNHNS and SASEGT. The CDR3 loop is CASSEALGGGADTQYF. The CDR3 region has the DNA TGTGCCAGCAGTGAAGCGCTGGGCGGGGGGGCGGATACGCAGTATTTT.

A few counts support this clonotype. The chain carries TRBV24-1 and TRBJ1-5, with D maybe TRBD1 (5 bases). Germline-derived CDR1 and CDR2 are KGHDR and SFDVKD. The CDR3 contains 13 residues. Trimming pared 4 bases from V and 5 bases from J, leaving 8 bases between. Here the CDR3 reads CATSEGGYQPQHF. CDR3 sequence (DNA): TGTGCCACCAGTGAGGGGGGGTATCAGCCCCAGCATTTT.

This clonotype has at least ten counts. The junction and the germline gene differ at one end; a read error may be behind it. The J gene is TRBJ2-6, the V gene TRBV3-1; D unclear. The CDR3 is made up of 14 amino acids. Germline V gene sequence: CDR1 LGHDT, CDR2 YNNKEL (reference sequence). The CDR3: CASSLASGANVLTF. The CDR3, as DNA: TGCGCCAGCAGCTTGGCCTCCGGGGCCAACGTCCTGACTTTC.

This clonotype appeared many times. J is TRBJ2-6 and V is TRBV6-2 or TRBV6-3; no firm D call. In germline, CDR1 is MNHEY, CDR2 SVGEGT. The CDR3 spans 15 residues. V lost 7 bases and J lost 3, with 13 bases in between. In nucleotides, the CDR3 is TGTGCCAGCACATCAGCAGGCGATGGGGCCAACGTCCTGACTTTC. It yields the protein CASTSAGDGANVLTF.

The V and J genes are TRBV14 and TRBJ2-7, with D possibly being TRBD1 or TRBD2 (5 bases each). V was clipped by 1 base and J by 2 bases, with 12 bases between them. Germline assignment: CDR1 SGHDN and CDR2 FVKESK. This CDR3 is built from 15 residues. CDR3 in amino acids: CASSQGTGPAYEQYF. DNA of the CDR3: TGTGCCAGCAGCCAAGGCACGGGACCGGCCTACGAGCAGTACTTC. The entire variable domain, with the rest obtained from reference TRBV14 and TRBJ2-7, is as follows: EAGVTQFPSHSVIEKGQTVTLRCDPISGHDNLYWYRRVMGKEIKFLLHFVKESKQDESGMPNNRFLAERTGGTYSTLKVQPAELEDSGVYFCASSQGTGPAYEQYFGPGTRLTVT.

The table lists this clonotype with a few counts. V usage is TRBV29-1 and J usage is TRBJ1-4, with 8 bases identical to TRBD1. The germline V gene encodes CDR1 SQVTM and CDR2 ANQGSEA. The CDR3 runs 14 residues. J was trimmed by 8 bases and V by 4 bases; bases with no gene match: 9. CDR3 DNA sequence: TGCAGCGTTGCCTATTGGACAGGGAAGGAAAAACTGTTTTTT. Translating it yields CSVAYWTGKEKLFF.

The rearrangement uses TRBV28 and TRBJ1-1, with 7 bases aligning to TRBD1. The junction had 8 bases not matched to a gene; V was cut back by 3 bases and J by 1 base. There are 16 residues in the CDR3. Germline-derived CDR1 and CDR2 are MDHEN and SYDVKM. This CDR3 is CASSLYPGQRNTEAFF. The CDR3 nucleotides are TGTGCCAGCAGTTTGTACCCGGGACAGAGGAACACTGAAGCTTTCTTT.